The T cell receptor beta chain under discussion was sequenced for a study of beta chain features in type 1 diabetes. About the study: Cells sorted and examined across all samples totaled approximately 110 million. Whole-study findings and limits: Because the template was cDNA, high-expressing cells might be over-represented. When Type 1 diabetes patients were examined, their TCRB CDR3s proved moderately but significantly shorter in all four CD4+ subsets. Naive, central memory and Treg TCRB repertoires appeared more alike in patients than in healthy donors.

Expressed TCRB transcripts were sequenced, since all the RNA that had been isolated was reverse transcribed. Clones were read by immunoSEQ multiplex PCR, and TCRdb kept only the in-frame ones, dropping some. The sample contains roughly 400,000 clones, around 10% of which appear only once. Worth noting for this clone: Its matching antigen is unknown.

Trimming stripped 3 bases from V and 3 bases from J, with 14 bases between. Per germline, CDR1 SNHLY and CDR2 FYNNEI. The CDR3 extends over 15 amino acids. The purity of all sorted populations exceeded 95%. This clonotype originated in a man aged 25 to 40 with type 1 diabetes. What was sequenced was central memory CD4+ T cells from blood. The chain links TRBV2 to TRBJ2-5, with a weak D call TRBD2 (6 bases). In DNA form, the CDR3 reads TGTGCCAGCAGTGAGACCCCGGGAGTGAAAGAGACCCAGTACTTC. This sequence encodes CASSETPGVKETQYF.